The clone carrying this T cell receptor beta chain was detected only a few times. What it binds is not known. The source of the sample is a study of naive and memory T cell subsets. Points from the study as a whole: Reportedly, tuberculin skin test sites gave far more TCRs than other biopsies.

Ligated cDNA underwent four rounds of PCR with nested alpha and beta constant region primers and SP2. TCRdb re-analysed the UMI-ligation and nested PCR reads in MiXCR, keeping a single row per CDR3 protein. The data hold 30,000 to 35,000 distinct CDR3 sequences, with about 6.9% observed a single time. Looked up from germline, CDR1 is MGHDK and CDR2 is SYGVNS. V gave up 2 bases and J gave up 2 bases; unmatched junction bases: 7. CDR3 length equals 16 residues. This sample's treatment: skin biopsy from PPD injection site in Mantoux-positive individual. An oligonucleotide containing a UMI was ligated to the 3' end of TCR cDNA. Reverse transcription used DNase-treated unsorted total RNA, aiming for roughly 1 to 1,100 ng.

The receptor was isolated from an adult in good health. This chain connects TRBV25-1 to TRBJ2-5, with 8 bases that match TRBD2. The material sequenced was skin, taken from a tuberculin skin test site. CDR3 nucleotides: TGTGCCAGCAGTGAAAGGTCGGGGGGGTTACAAGAGACCCAGTACTTC. Residues: CASSERSGGLQETQYF.